The 2 T cell receptor beta chains in this list originate from one sample, sequenced in a study of neoadjuvant anti-PD-1 for oral cavity cancer. Sequencing used immunoSEQ multiplex PCR; TCRdb keeps in-frame clones, though not all of them. The data contain approximately 9,400 clones, approximately 72% of them seen just once; the ten biggest clones take up roughly 4.3%. The time point: after neoadjuvant nivolumab, at surgical resection. Specimen: PBMCs, collected after nivolumab (anti-PD-1) treatment. The receptors here all came from a person aged 40-85 years with oral cavity squamous cell carcinoma.

This clone was seen only a few times. The V call is TRBV5-5, the J call TRBJ1-6; D unclear. Per germline, CDR1 SGHKS and CDR2 YYEKEE (reference sequence). The CDR3 loop spans 13 amino acids. The V end lost 0 bases, the J end lost 7 bases, and 5 bases lay between the germline ends. The CDR3 reads CASSLVLNSPLHF. In DNA, the CDR3 is TGTGCCAGCAGCTTGGTGCTGAATTCACCCCTCCACTTT. Full variable domain (outside the CDR3, taken from reference TRBV5-5 and TRBJ1-6): DAGVTQSPTHLIKTRGQQVTLRCSPISGHKSVSWYQQVLGQGPQFIFQYYEKEERGRGNFPDRFSARQFPNYSSELNVNALLLGDSALYLCASSLVLNSPLHFGNGTRLTVT.

The chain joins TRBV7-9 to TRBJ1-2, with D perhaps matching TRBD1 (5 bases). The CDR3 has 14 amino acids. Trimming removed 1 base at V and 8 bases at J, with 14 bases between. Germline V lookup: CDR1 SEHNR, CDR2 FQNEAQ (reference sequence). Here the CDR3 reads CASSLVSRVWGYTF. The DNA for the CDR3 is TGTGCCAGCAGCTTAGTTTCCAGGGTATGGGGCTACACCTTC.